The 17 T cell receptor beta chains below come from one sample, sequenced in a study of blood T cell repertoires in COVID-19. Measured with immunoSEQ multiplex PCR; TCRdb has only the in-frame clones, and not every one. The sample lists about 4,700 clones, roughly four fifths occurring once. The specimen was peripheral blood. These receptors were collected from a man between 65 and 85 years old with active COVID-19.

This chain links TRBV27 with TRBJ1-1; D may be TRBD1 (6 bases). Trimming took off 4 bases at V and 5 bases at J, with 11 bases between the two ends. This CDR3 contains 13 residues. CDR1 and CDR2 (germline): MNHEY, SMNVEV (reference sequence). The chain's CDR3 is CASSSGGRTEAFF. The DNA for the CDR3 is TGTGCCAGCAGTTCGGGGGGCAGGACTGAAGCTTTCTTT.

V usage is TRBV4-3 and J usage is TRBJ2-1, with D unclear. Germline V CDR1 and CDR2: LGHNA, YSLEER. This CDR3 is built from 16 residues. V was pared by 3 bases and J by 4 bases, with 16 bases between. The CDR3 region is CASSHPPRSPYNEQFF. DNA for the CDR3: TGCGCCAGCAGCCACCCACCTCGGTCTCCTTACAATGAGCAGTTCTTC.

J is TRBJ1-2 and V is TRBV28, with D possibly TRBD1 on 6 matching bases. The V and J ends lost 3 bases and 4 bases respectively, with 21 bases between them. CDR1 is MDHEN, CDR2 SYDVKM, per germline. The CDR3 extends over 17 amino acids. DNA of the CDR3: TGTGCCAGCAGTTTCCCGCCGGGACACGATTCCCTCTATGGCTACACCTTC. This sequence encodes CASSFPPGHDSLYGYTF.

This clone was recorded once. The chain employs TRBV9 and TRBJ2-1; D is possibly TRBD2 (6 bases). The CDR3 sequence is 15 residues long. Per germline, CDR1 SGDLS and CDR2 YYNGEE. Trimming removed 3 bases from V and 0 bases from J, with 10 bases in between. The CDR3 reads CASSGLDYSYNEQFF. DNA of the CDR3: TGTGCCAGCAGCGGATTGGACTACTCCTACAATGAGCAGTTCTTC.

V gene TRBV9 combines with J gene TRBJ2-2; 8 bases are shared with TRBD2. The germline V gene encodes CDR1 SGDLS and CDR2 YYNGEE. The junction had 1 base not matched to a gene; V was cut back by 3 bases and J by 0 bases. The CDR3 spans 15 residues. CDR3 sequence: CASSGGLANTGELFF. The CDR3 DNA follows: TGTGCCAGCAGCGGGGGACTAGCGAACACCGGGGAGCTGTTTTTT.

This clone was seen a few times. The chain employs TRBV6-5 and TRBJ2-2; D call uncertain. CDR1 MNHEY and CDR2 SVGAGI come from the germline V gene. The CDR3 contains 12 residues. V gave up 6 bases and J gave up 6 bases, with 8 bases separating them. In DNA form, the CDR3 reads TGTGCCAGCAGGTCCCTCTCCGGGGAGCTGTTTTTT. Translating gives CASRSLSGELFF.

Here the CDR3 DNA reads TGTGCCAGCAGGAAGGAGGGGGCGGTTGAAAAACTGTTTTTT. Amino acids: CASRKEGAVEKLFF. The chain is built from TRBV28 and TRBJ1-4, with 7 bases lining up with TRBD1. Germline CDR1 MDHEN, CDR2 SYDVKM. J was trimmed by 7 bases and V by 6 bases; bases with no gene match: 8. This CDR3 contains 14 residues.

This clone was counted only a few times. The chain couples TRBV6-5 to TRBJ2-7; D may be TRBD2 (7 bases). V was shortened by 7 bases and J by 7 bases, with 14 bases between the two germline ends. CDR3 length: 12 amino acids. CDR1 and CDR2 (germline): MNHEY, SVGAGI. The CDR3 sequence is CASMGGAWEQYF. The CDR3 DNA sequence: TGTGCCAGCATGGGGGGGGCTTGGGAGCAGTACTTC.

The chain carries TRBV29-1 and TRBJ1-1; D unclear. The V end was cut by 3 bases, the J end by 5 bases, with 10 bases between. Germline CDR1 is SQVTM and CDR2 is ANQGSEA. The CDR3 contains 12 residues. The CDR3 protein is CSVDFSGTEAFF. The CDR3 DNA follows: TGCAGCGTTGATTTCAGCGGGACTGAAGCTTTCTTT.

The gene calls are TRBV7-9 and TRBJ1-3, with D tentatively TRBD1 (6 bases). V lost 2 bases, J lost 4 bases, and 12 bases lay in between. This CDR3 is built from 15 residues. CDR1 and CDR2 (germline): SEHNR, FQNEAQ (reference sequence). CDR3: CASSLRGGGGNTIYF. CDR3 sequence (DNA): TGTGCCAGCAGCTTACGAGGGGGTGGAGGAAACACCATATATTTT.

The genes are TRBV28 and TRBJ1-3; D is ambiguous. Germline CDR1 and CDR2: MDHEN and SYDVKM. This CDR3 comprises 15 residues. V was pared by 7 bases and J by 0 bases, with 13 bases between. This CDR3 is CASNTLVNSGNTIYF. In DNA, the CDR3 is TGTGCCAGCAACACTCTAGTGAACTCTGGAAACACCATATATTTT.

V usage is TRBV7-2 and J usage is TRBJ2-5, with D maybe TRBD2 (6 bases). Germline V lookup: CDR1 SGHTA, CDR2 FQGNSA. Trimming left V 5 bases short and J 4 bases short, with 11 bases between. The CDR3 spans 13 residues. For the CDR3, the DNA is TGTGCCAGCAGCCGGGGGTTGCGAGAGACCCAGTACTTC. Protein sequence: CASSRGLRETQYF.

The V gene is TRBV10-1, the J gene TRBJ2-7; tentatively, D is TRBD2 (6 bases). With 4 bases removed from V and 1 base from J, the gap between germline ends came to 23 bases. CDR1 and CDR2 from the germline V gene are WNHNN and SYGVQD (reference sequence). The CDR3 extends over 18 amino acids. The CDR3 DNA sequence: TGCGCCAGCAGTGCCCGTCGAGGGGAGGCAAAAGGGTCCTACGAGCAGTACTTC. Translation: CASSARRGEAKGSYEQYF.

There are a few counts of this clone. V usage is TRBV7-9 and J usage is TRBJ1-6; no firm D call. The CDR3 has 14 residues. Trimming left V 5 bases short and J 10 bases short, with 15 bases between. Germline CDR1 and CDR2: SEHNR and FQNEAQ (reference sequence). Here the CDR3 reads CASSQDTIGSPLHF. The CDR3 bases are TGTGCCAGCAGCCAAGACACCATTGGATCACCCCTCCACTTT.

The chain combines TRBV11-2 with TRBJ2-7; TRBD1 matches at 10 bases. V shed 6 bases and J 5 bases; nucleotides not matched to a gene: 4. This CDR3 spans 13 amino acids. Per the germline V gene, CDR1 is SGHAT and CDR2 is FQNNGV. CDR3 loop: CASRGTGVNEQYF. CDR3 nucleotides: TGTGCCAGCAGGGGGACAGGGGTCAACGAGCAGTACTTC.

The DNA for the CDR3 is TGTGCCACCAGTGATGAGGGGGAGTCGCAGTATTTT. This encodes CATSDEGESQYF. The chain combines TRBV24-1 with TRBJ2-3, with a weak D call TRBD1 (6 bases). The CDR3 runs 12 residues. CDR1 KGHDR and CDR2 SFDVKD come from the germline V gene. The germline V and J ends were trimmed by 3 bases and 10 bases, with 10 bases remaining between them.

This clone occurred a few times. The genes are TRBV6-2 or TRBV6-3 and TRBJ1-2, with D perhaps matching TRBD1 (6 bases). The germline gives CDR1 MNHEY, CDR2 SVGEGT. The CDR3 has 14 amino acids. Trimming pared 5 bases from V and 7 bases from J, leaving 17 bases between. DNA of the CDR3: TGTGCCAGCAGTCCCGGCATTCGAGGGGGTGGCTACACCTTC. This encodes CASSPGIRGGGYTF.